This T cell receptor beta chain was sequenced for a study of blood T cell repertoires in COVID-19. Study context: Acute and convalescent COVID-19 samples came from the United States, Italy and Spain. PBMCs, B-cell-depleted T cells, or T cells provided the cDNA or gDNA that made up the material.

Germline assignment: CDR1 SGHNT and CDR2 YYREEE (reference sequence). The CDR3 sequence is 18 residues long. V trimming: 2 bases; J trimming: 1 base; junction bases outside the gene matches: 9. TCRdb's table, derived via immunoSEQ multiplex PCR, lists solely in-frame clones and lacks some. The repertoire includes some 97,000 clones, 90% of them detected once, and just over 5% sits in the top ten. The specimen was peripheral blood. This clonotype was obtained from a man aged 45 to 65 with acute or convalescent COVID-19. The rearrangement links TRBV5-4 to TRBJ2-1; 10 nucleotides agree with TRBD2. In DNA form, the CDR3 reads TGTGCCAGCAGCTTACGGGCGAGCGGGAGGGGTTCCTACAATGAGCAGTTCTTC. As protein: CASSLRASGRGSYNEQFF.